These T cell receptor beta chains were read from a single sample in a study of blood T cell repertoires in COVID-19. TCRdb keeps only in-frame clones here, not all; method: immunoSEQ multiplex PCR. The sample consists of about 200,000 clones, roughly nine tenths of them appearing once. Sequenced: peripheral blood. The source of these receptors is a woman between 45 and 65 years old with acute or convalescent COVID-19. Each CDR3 is given with its conserved first and last residue. A D gene is named only where the DNA matches it firmly. Size is omitted from some rows. Given values are once, few, many or a class for expanded clones.

d_call j_call clone_size v_call cdr3_nt cdr3_aa
TRBD1 TRBJ1-2 few TRBV7-2 TGTGCCAGCAGCGATACAGGGGCGAACTATGGCTACACCTTC CASSDTGANYGYTF
TRBD1 TRBJ2-4 . TRBV9 TGTGCCAGCAGCGTTGCACAGGGGGCAGAAAACATTCAGTACTTC CASSVAQGAENIQYF
. TRBJ2-7 . TRBV30 TGTGCCTGGGCCTATAGCGAGAGCTCCTACGAGCAGTACTTC CAWAYSESSYEQYF
TRBD2 TRBJ2-5 . TRBV6-1 TGTGCCAGCAGTGAGAGGGGTGCCGGGGGGGAGACCCAGTACTTC CASSERGAGGETQYF
. TRBJ1-1 . TRBV7-2 TGTGCCAGCAGCCACCGACCCGAGGCAGGGCGTCTGAACACTGAAGCTTTCTTT CASSHRPEAGRLNTEAFF
. TRBJ2-2 . TRBV5-4 TGTGCCAGCAGCTTAAGACAAGACACCGGGGAGCTGTTTTTT CASSLRQDTGELFF
. TRBJ1-2 once TRBV6-5 TGTGCCAGCAGTTATCGGCAGGGGATGGATGGCTACACCTTC CASSYRQGMDGYTF
. TRBJ1-6 . TRBV19 TGTGCCAGTAGTAGAGGCGATAATTCACCCCTCCACTTT CASSRGDNSPLHF
. TRBJ2-7 . TRBV5-1 TGCGCCAGCAGCTTGTCAGTGAGGTCTAACTACGAGCAGTACTTC CASSLSVRSNYEQYF
. TRBJ2-2 . TRBV5-4 TGTGCCCGCAGAAACGACAGGGCGGGGGGGGAGCTGTTTTTT CARRNDRAGGELFF
. TRBJ1-5 . TRBV3-1/TRBV3-2 TGTGCCAGCAGCCCCCGACAGGGCAATCAGCCCCAGCATTTT CASSPRQGNQPQHF
. TRBJ1-2 . TRBV5-1 TGCGCCAGCAGCTTGGTGGCAACAGAGAACTATGGCTACACCTTC CASSLVATENYGYTF
TRBD2 TRBJ2-1 . TRBV7-8 TGTGCCAGCAGCACTAGACCTGGGACTAGCGGGGGGAATGAGCAGTTCTTC CASSTRPGTSGGNEQFF
. TRBJ2-7 . TRBV6-5 TGTGCCAGCATCCTCGGAACAGGGATTGGCGAGCAGTACTTC CASILGTGIGEQYF
. TRBJ2-7 . TRBV7-9 TGTGCCAGCAGCTTAGCGCGGAATCTAGGGGGTTATTACGAGCAGTACTTC CASSLARNLGGYYEQYF
TRBD2 TRBJ2-3 . TRBV9 TGTGCCAGCAGCGTCCGACTAGCGGGGGGGAGCACAGATACGCAGTATTTT CASSVRLAGGSTDTQYF
. TRBJ2-7 once TRBV18 TGTGCCAGCTCACCACCGGGAGTCTCTACCTACGAGCAGTACTTC CASSPPGVSTYEQYF
. TRBJ1-1 . TRBV5-1 TGCGCCAGCAGCGCGACAGGGAACACTGAAGCTTTCTTT CASSATGNTEAFF
. TRBJ1-6 . TRBV25-1 TGTGCCAGCAGTCCGGGGGGGGGCCGTCCCCTCCACTTT CASSPGGGRPLHF
TRBD1 TRBJ2-5 once TRBV9 TGTGCCAGCAGCCCCCGACAGGGACGCCAAGAGACCCAGTACTTC CASSPRQGRQETQYF
. TRBJ1-6 . TRBV6-2/TRBV6-3 TGTGCCAGCAGCGAGGGCTATAAGAATTCACCCCTCCACTTT CASSEGYKNSPLHF
. TRBJ1-5 . TRBV30 TGTGCCTGGAGTGTAGACACTTTGAGCAATCAGCCCCAGCATTTT CAWSVDTLSNQPQHF
TRBD1 TRBJ2-7 few TRBV7-6 TGTGCCAGCAGCTTAGGGGGACAGGGAACCTACGAGCAGTACTTC CASSLGGQGTYEQYF
TRBD1 TRBJ1-3 . TRBV5-1 TGCGCCAGCAGCCTGAACCAGGGGGCTAGTGGAAACACCATATATTTT CASSLNQGASGNTIYF
. TRBJ1-3 . TRBV30 TGTGCCTGGAGTGCCCTACGGACACTTTCCAACACCATATATTTT CAWSALRTLSNTIYF
TRBD2 TRBJ2-1 . TRBV7-2 TGTGCCAGCAGCCCGGGACTAGCGGGGGGGCAGGAGCAGTTCTTC CASSPGLAGGQEQFF
. TRBJ2-7 . TRBV7-2 TGTGCCAGCAGCTCGGGACATGGCTACGAGCAGTACTTC CASSSGHGYEQYF
TRBD2 TRBJ2-1 . TRBV6-4 TGTGCCAGCAGCGCGACTAGCGGGGGATACAATGAGCAGTTCTTC CASSATSGGYNEQFF
TRBD2 TRBJ2-2 once TRBV25-1 TGTGCCAGTTTGAGTGGACTAGCCCCCAACACCGGGGAGCTGTTTTTT CASLSGLAPNTGELFF
. TRBJ2-7 . TRBV12-3/TRBV12-4 TGTGCCAGCAGCCGAACGGCCTACGAGCAGTACTTC CASSRTAYEQYF
TRBD1 TRBJ2-3 once TRBV5-1 TGCGCCAGCAGCGCGACAGGGGGCGCAGATACGCAGTATTTT CASSATGGADTQYF
. TRBJ2-7 once TRBV19 TGTGCCAGTAGTATGGGGGGATACTACGAGCAGTACTTC CASSMGGYYEQYF
. TRBJ1-3 once TRBV29-1 TGCAGCGTACAGGGCTCTGGAAACACCATATATTTT CSVQGSGNTIYF
TRBD1 TRBJ1-5 . TRBV19 TGTGCCAGTAGTATAGTTACAGGGGGGATCGGTCAGCCCCAGCATTTT CASSIVTGGIGQPQHF
TRBD1 TRBJ2-3 . TRBV10-1 TGCGCCACTCGGGACAGGGAAACAGATACGCAGTATTTT CATRDRETDTQYF
TRBD1 TRBJ1-5 . TRBV5-8 TGTGCCAGCAGCTTACTTCTGGCCAGGGGGCAACAGCCCCAGCATTTT CASSLLLARGQQPQHF
TRBD1 TRBJ1-2 . TRBV5-1 TGCGCCAGCAGCATGACAGGGGGCTATGGCTACACCTTC CASSMTGGYGYTF
. TRBJ1-5 . TRBV19 TGTGCCAGTAGTACGAAACAGAATCAGCCCCAGCATTTT CASSTKQNQPQHF
TRBD1 TRBJ2-2 . TRBV13 TGTGCCAGCAGCTTCGACAGGGAAAAGCTGTTTTTT CASSFDREKLFF
TRBD1 TRBJ2-1 . TRBV29-1 TGCAGCGTTGGGGGGCCGGGACAGGGATCCAATGAGCAGTTCTTC CSVGGPGQGSNEQFF
. TRBJ2-7 once TRBV5-1 TGCGCCAGCAGCTTTAGCGGTGGCGCCTTCTACGAGCAGTACTTC CASSFSGGAFYEQYF
. TRBJ1-2 . TRBV7-9 TGTGCCAGCAGCCCCTTTTGGGGGGAGGATGGCTACACCTTC CASSPFWGEDGYTF
. TRBJ1-2 . TRBV27 TGTGCCAGCAGTTTCGGGGGGGCCCGGAGCTACACCTTC CASSFGGARSYTF
TRBD1 TRBJ1-2 . TRBV4-3 TGCGCCAGCAGCCAATCGGGACAGGGGGCTTCGGGCTACACCTTC CASSQSGQGASGYTF
TRBD1 TRBJ2-7 . TRBV24-1 TGTGCCACCAGTGAGACCGGACAGGACTACGAGCAGTACTTC CATSETGQDYEQYF
. TRBJ1-3 . TRBV7-9 TGTGCCAGCAGCTTAGGCCAGGGCCTCGTTGGAAACACCATATATTTT CASSLGQGLVGNTIYF
TRBD1 TRBJ1-2 . TRBV11-3 TGTGCCAGCAGCCCCGGCGGTCAGGGGGTGGGCTACACCTTC CASSPGGQGVGYTF
TRBD2 TRBJ2-5 . TRBV5-6 TGTGCCAGCAGCTTGTGGACTAGCGGGAGGGTACAGCGGGAGACCCAGTACTTC CASSLWTSGRVQRETQYF
TRBD1 TRBJ1-3 . TRBV5-1 TGCGCCAGCAGCTTGGGCGGGACAGAAGGAAACACCATATATTTT CASSLGGTEGNTIYF
. TRBJ1-1 . TRBV7-2 TGTGCCAGCAGCTTGAAGTTCGGGGATGCTTTCTTT CASSLKFGDAFF
TRBD1 TRBJ1-4 . TRBV29-1 TGCAGCGTTGCGGGACAGGGGAATGAAAAACTGTTTTTT CSVAGQGNEKLFF
TRBD2 TRBJ2-7 once TRBV7-7 TGTGCCAGCAGCTTAGAGGCTAGCGGGGCCTACGAGCAGTACTTC CASSLEASGAYEQYF